The 11 T cell receptor beta chains in this list originate from one sample, sequenced in a study of cytomegalovirus exposure and HLA in healthy donors. A multiplex PCR was run with 60 Vbeta primers and 13 Jbeta primers. Some clones are missing from TCRdb's copy, which holds only in-frame ones; the method was immunoSEQ multiplex PCR. The top ten hold 1.4% to 1.5% of the sample, which has more than 110,000 clones, about 80% seen once. The sample comprised PBMCs. These TCRs come from a man younger than 45 in good health and CMV-seropositive.

The chain has TRBV29-1 and TRBJ1-3; D ambiguous. The germline CDR1 and CDR2 sequences are SQVTM and ANQGSEA. The CDR3 contains 11 residues. Trimming left V 3 bases short and J 12 bases short, with 12 bases between. CDR3 region: CSVEEALGIYF. The CDR3 DNA reads TGCAGCGTTGAGGAGGCCCTCGGCATATATTTT.

The CDR3 sequence is CASSHSNQPQHF. The CDR3 nucleotides are TGTGCCAGCAGCCATAGCAATCAGCCCCAGCATTTT. This chain uses TRBV7-2 with TRBJ1-5; no firm D call. V was cut by 5 bases and J by 0 bases, with 2 bases left in between. Germline V gene data show CDR1 as SGHTA and CDR2 as FQGNSA. The CDR3 has 12 amino acids.

This chain links TRBV2 with TRBJ2-2; the D gene is possibly TRBD1 (5 bases). The germline V gene has CDR1 SNHLY and CDR2 FYNNEI. The CDR3 is made up of 15 amino acids. V was trimmed by 5 bases and J by 2 bases, leaving 12 bases between them. DNA for the CDR3: TGTGCCAGCAGTTCAGGGCCCTACAACACCGGGGAGCTGTTTTTT. It is translated as CASSSGPYNTGELFF.

This sequence joins TRBV5-1 and TRBJ2-1; weak D call: TRBD1 (5 bases). Germline V gene data show CDR1 as SGHRS and CDR2 as YFSETQ. The CDR3 length is 12 residues. With 4 bases removed from V and 10 bases from J, the gap between germline ends came to 12 bases. The CDR3 loop is CASSVTEGEQFF. CDR3 sequence (DNA): TGCGCCAGCAGCGTGACAGAAGGCGAGCAGTTCTTC. Looking up the rest from reference TRBV5-1 and TRBJ2-1 gives the full variable domain: KAGVTQTPRYLIKTRGQQVTLSCSPISGHRSVSWYQQTPGQGLQFLFEYFSETQRNKGNFPGRFSGRQFSNSRSEMNVSTLELGDSALYLCASSVTEGEQFFGPGTRLTVL.

The chain links TRBV25-1 to TRBJ2-3, with 10 bases identical to TRBD1. The CDR3 consists of 14 residues. The junction had 3 bases not matched to a gene; V was cut back by 4 bases and J by 5 bases. CDR1 is MGHDK and CDR2 is SYGVNS in the germline V gene. The CDR3 coding sequence is TGTGCCAGCAGTGTCGACAGGGGGCGAGATACGCAGTATTTT. This gives the protein CASSVDRGRDTQYF.

The gene calls are TRBV28 and TRBJ2-1; weak D call: TRBD1 (6 bases). V was trimmed by 7 bases and J by 9 bases, leaving 19 bases between them. This CDR3 is 14 amino acids long. CDR1 is MDHEN and CDR2 is SYDVKM in the germline V gene. CDR3 sequence reads: CASKGPYARGEQFF. The CDR3 nucleotides read TGTGCCAGCAAGGGTCCCTACGCCAGGGGTGAGCAGTTCTTC.

The chain couples TRBV19 to TRBJ2-3; no firm D call. This CDR3 comprises 13 residues. Trimming stripped 8 bases from V and 1 base from J, with 10 bases between. Germline lookup yields CDR1 LNHDA and CDR2 SQIVND (reference sequence). This chain's CDR3 is CASRYVGTDTQYF. CDR3 DNA: TGTGCCAGTCGGTATGTCGGCACAGATACGCAGTATTTT.

The chain carries TRBV6-4 and TRBJ1-3; D unresolved. CDR1 MRHNA and CDR2 SNTAGT come from the germline V gene. Deletions cut 0 bases from V and 0 bases from J, with 6 bases between. The CDR3 extends over 15 amino acids. The CDR3 is CASSDSRVSGNTIYF. CDR3 sequence (DNA): TGTGCCAGCAGTGACTCGAGGGTCTCTGGAAACACCATATATTTT.

The chain recombines TRBV9 with TRBJ2-1; 7 bases fit TRBD1. With 1 base clipped from V and 8 bases from J, the junction kept 12 bases outside the gene matches. CDR1 is SGDLS and CDR2 is YYNGEE in the germline V gene. The CDR3 runs 16 residues. CDR3 bases: TGTGCCAGCAGCGTATGGGGGCAGGGGGTTCGGGATGAGCAGTTCTTC. It is translated as CASSVWGQGVRDEQFF.

The rearrangement links TRBV27 to TRBJ1-1, with D maybe TRBD1 (5 bases). Germline CDR1 MNHEY, CDR2 SMNVEV (reference sequence). V lost 3 bases and J 6 bases, leaving 23 bases between the germline ends. The CDR3 spans 17 residues. The CDR3 coding sequence is TGTGCCAGCAGTTTTGGCCCCAGAAGGACATCCCCCGCTGAAGCTTTCTTT. The encoded protein is CASSFGPRRTSPAEAFF.

This chain joins TRBV5-8 and TRBJ1-1; TRBD1 matches 8 bases. There are 17 residues in the CDR3. CDR1 SGHTS and CDR2 YDEGEE come from the germline V gene. Unmatched junction bases numbered 11, after V lost 4 bases and J lost 0 bases. The CDR3 loop is CASSPWTGNSMNTEAFF. The DNA of the CDR3 is TGTGCCAGCAGCCCGTGGACAGGGAACTCCATGAACACTGAAGCTTTCTTT.